These 12 T cell receptor beta chains were all obtained from the same sample, sequenced in a study of blood T cell repertoires in COVID-19. The protocol was immunoSEQ multiplex PCR, while the TCRdb copy is restricted to in-frame clones and leaves out a portion. Of approximately 52,000 clones in the sample, approximately 90% were seen once. The specimen was peripheral blood. The receptors here all came from a man between 50 and 59 years old with acute or convalescent COVID-19.

The chain carries TRBV5-5 and TRBJ1-5, with 9 bases lining up with TRBD1. J lost 7 bases, V lost 2 bases, and 1 base had no gene match. Per the germline V gene, CDR1 is SGHKS and CDR2 is YYEKEE (reference sequence). The CDR3 consists of 13 residues. The CDR3 region has the DNA TGTGCCAGCAGCTTTACAGGGGGCCAGCCCCAGCATTTT. Translation gives CASSFTGGQPQHF.

The rearrangement joins TRBV2 to TRBJ1-4; 8 nucleotides line up with TRBD1. The CDR3 consists of 15 residues. Looked up from germline, CDR1 is SNHLY and CDR2 is FYNNEI. The ends lost 7 bases at V and 4 bases at J; junction bases unmatched: 8. In DNA form, the CDR3 reads TGTGCCAGCAAGGCAGGGGGCGTTAGTAATGAAAAACTGTTTTTT. As protein: CASKAGGVSNEKLFF.

This chain's CDR3 is CASGPVGASYSNQPQHF. In DNA, the CDR3 is TGTGCTAGTGGTCCCGTGGGGGCCAGTTATAGCAATCAGCCCCAGCATTTT. V and J are TRBV12-5 and TRBJ1-5, with a weak D call TRBD1 (6 bases). Per germline, CDR1 LGHNT and CDR2 FRNRAP. V was pared by 5 bases and J by 0 bases, with 17 bases between. The CDR3 has 17 amino acids.

The chain links TRBV7-2 to TRBJ1-1; D is ambiguous. The CDR3 sequence is 14 residues long. The germline V gene has CDR1 SGHTA and CDR2 FQGNSA. The V end lost 1 base, the J end lost 6 bases, and 12 bases lay between the germline ends. The CDR3 DNA is TGTGCCAGCAGCTTAGTCCCGGGAATCGCTGAAGCTTTCTTT. Protein: CASSLVPGIAEAFF.

Written as DNA, the CDR3 is TGCGCCAGCAGCTTGGCGCTCCGGAGGGATGAGCAGTTCTTC. Protein sequence: CASSLALRRDEQFF. V and J are TRBV5-1 and TRBJ2-1; D perhaps matches TRBD2 (6 bases). The V and J ends lost 0 bases and 8 bases respectively, with 12 bases between them. Germline-derived CDR1 and CDR2 are SGHRS and YFSETQ. The CDR3 covers 14 residues.

CDR3 sequence: CASSNQGATSNQPQHF. CDR3 nucleotide sequence: TGTGCCAGTAGTAATCAGGGGGCGACTAGCAATCAGCCCCAGCATTTT. The chain uses TRBV19 and TRBJ1-5; 8 bases are a match to TRBD1. The length of the CDR3 is 16 residues. V trimming: 4 bases; J trimming: 0 bases; junction bases outside the gene matches: 5. Per the germline V gene, CDR1 is LNHDA and CDR2 is SQIVND (reference sequence). The full variable domain, completed using reference TRBV19 and TRBJ1-5, is DGGITQSPKYLFRKEGQNVTLSCEQNLNHDAMYWYRQDPGQGLRLIYYSQIVNDFQKGDIAEGYSVSREKKESFPLTVTSAQKNPTAFYLCASSNQGATSNQPQHFGDGTRLSIL.

This clone has just one count. The V gene is TRBV30, the J gene TRBJ2-1, with D possibly matching TRBD2 (7 bases). The CDR3 length is 11 residues. Trimming took 5 bases from V and 10 from J, leaving 12 bases between them. CDR1 and CDR2 from the germline V gene are GTSNPN and SVGIG (reference sequence). CDR3 loop: CAWGRGSEQFF. The DNA for the CDR3 is TGTGCCTGGGGGAGGGGGAGCGAGCAGTTCTTC.

The J gene is TRBJ2-2, the V gene TRBV11-2; 7 nucleotides align to TRBD2. The CDR3 is 15 residues long. V was clipped by 2 bases and J by 4 bases; unmatched bases: 4. Germline-derived CDR1 and CDR2 are SGHAT and FQNNGV. The CDR3 is CASSLMGGSTGELFF. The DNA of the CDR3 is TGTGCCAGCAGCTTAATGGGGGGGAGCACCGGGGAGCTGTTTTTT.

V gene TRBV18 combines with J gene TRBJ1-1; maybe TRBD1 (6 bases). The CDR3 has 15 residues. The germline V gene encodes CDR1 KGHSH and CDR2 LQKENI. The V end lost 2 bases, the J end lost 4 bases, and 14 bases lay between the germline ends. CDR3 amino acids: CASSPVGGPGTEAFF. The CDR3 bases are TGTGCCAGCTCACCAGTGGGGGGGCCGGGCACTGAAGCTTTCTTT.

This clone was detected only once. This rearrangement joins TRBV25-1 to TRBJ1-4; 7 bases align to TRBD1. Germline CDR1 MGHDK, CDR2 SYGVNS. V was pared by 5 bases and J by 8 bases, with 8 bases of the junction left unmatched. The length of the CDR3 is 14 residues. CDR3 nucleotides: TGTGCCAGCAGTTTCCCAGGGGGAGAAGAAAAACTGTTTTTT. This gives the protein CASSFPGGEEKLFF.

The chain joins TRBV5-1 to TRBJ2-1; tentative D call: TRBD1 (5 bases). The V gene lost 0 bases and the J gene lost 8 bases, with 9 bases spanning the gap. Germline V gene lookup returns CDR1 SGHRS and CDR2 YFSETQ. The CDR3 loop spans 13 amino acids. This CDR3 reads CASSLAGSDEQFF. The CDR3 nucleotides are TGCGCCAGCAGCTTGGCAGGGTCGGATGAGCAGTTCTTC.

The V call is TRBV6-5, the J call TRBJ2-7, with TRBD1 matching 7 bases. Per the germline V gene, CDR1 is MNHEY and CDR2 is SVGAGI. The J segment lost 2 bases and the V segment lost 4 bases, leaving 11 bases of the junction unmatched. The CDR3 length is 16 residues. The CDR3, as DNA: TGTGCCAGCAGTTCGCCGGGACAGAGAACGGCCTACGAGCAGTACTTC. Translation gives CASSSPGQRTAYEQYF.